This T cell receptor (beta chain) appears in the sequencing data of a study of blood T cell repertoires in COVID-19. Study overall: Nucleic acid was either cDNA or gDNA, and it came from T cells, B-cell-depleted T cells, or PBMCs.

In this sample, this clone turned up a few times. V dropped 2 bases and J dropped 6 bases, with 8 bases sitting between them. Germline loops: CDR1 GTSNPN, CDR2 SVGIG (reference sequence). The CDR3 consists of 11 residues. The protocol was immunoSEQ multiplex PCR, while the TCRdb copy is restricted to in-frame clones and leaves out a portion. The profile shows 150,000 to 200,000 clones, around 83% of them singletons. The V and J genes are TRBV30 and TRBJ2-7; TRBD2 is a possible D gene (5 bases). The source of this sequence is a woman aged 70-85 years with COVID-19, enrolled during active disease. Source material: peripheral blood. The CDR3 region has the DNA TGTGCCTGGAGTTCGGGGAGCGAGCAGTACTTC. Translating gives CAWSSGSEQYF.